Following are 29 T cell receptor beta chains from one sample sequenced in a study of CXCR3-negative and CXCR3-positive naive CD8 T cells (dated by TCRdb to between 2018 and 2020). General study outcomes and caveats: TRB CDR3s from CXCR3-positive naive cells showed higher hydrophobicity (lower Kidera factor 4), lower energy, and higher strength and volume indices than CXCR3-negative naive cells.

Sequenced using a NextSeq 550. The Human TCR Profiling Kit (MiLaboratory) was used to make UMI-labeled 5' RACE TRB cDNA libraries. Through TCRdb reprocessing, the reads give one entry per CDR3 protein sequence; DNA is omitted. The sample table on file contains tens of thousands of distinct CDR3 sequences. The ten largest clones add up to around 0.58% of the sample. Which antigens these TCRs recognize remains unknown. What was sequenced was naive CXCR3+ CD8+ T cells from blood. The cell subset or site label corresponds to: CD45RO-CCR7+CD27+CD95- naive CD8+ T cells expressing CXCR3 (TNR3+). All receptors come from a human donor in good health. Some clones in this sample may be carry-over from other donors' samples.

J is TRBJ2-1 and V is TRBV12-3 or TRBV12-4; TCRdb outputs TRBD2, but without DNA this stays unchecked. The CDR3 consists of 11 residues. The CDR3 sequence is CASMGGNEQFF.

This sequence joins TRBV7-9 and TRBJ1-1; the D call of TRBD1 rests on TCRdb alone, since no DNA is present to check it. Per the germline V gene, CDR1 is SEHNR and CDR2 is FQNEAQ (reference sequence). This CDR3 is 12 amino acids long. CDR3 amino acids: CASGGQGTEAFF. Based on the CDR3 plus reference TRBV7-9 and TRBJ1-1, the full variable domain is DTGVSQNPRHKITKRGQNVTFRCDPISEHNRLYWYRQTLGQGPEFLTYFQNEAQLEKSRLLSDRFSAERPKGSFSTLEIQRTEQGDSAMYLCASGGQGTEAFFGQGTRLTVV.

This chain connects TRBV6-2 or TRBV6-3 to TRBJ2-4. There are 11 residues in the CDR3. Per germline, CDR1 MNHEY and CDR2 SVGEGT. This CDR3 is CASSYSNIQHF.

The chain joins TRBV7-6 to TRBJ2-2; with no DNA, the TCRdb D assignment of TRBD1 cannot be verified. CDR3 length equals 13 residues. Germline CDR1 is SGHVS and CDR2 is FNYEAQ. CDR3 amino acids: CASSFPRQVELFF.

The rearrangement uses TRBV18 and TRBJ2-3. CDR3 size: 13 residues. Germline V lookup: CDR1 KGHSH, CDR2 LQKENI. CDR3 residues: CASSPPLTDTQYF.

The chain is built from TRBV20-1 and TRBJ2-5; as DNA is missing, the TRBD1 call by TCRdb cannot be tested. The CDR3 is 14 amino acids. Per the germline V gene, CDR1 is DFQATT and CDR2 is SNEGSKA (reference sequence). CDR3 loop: CSASTGDAQETQYF.

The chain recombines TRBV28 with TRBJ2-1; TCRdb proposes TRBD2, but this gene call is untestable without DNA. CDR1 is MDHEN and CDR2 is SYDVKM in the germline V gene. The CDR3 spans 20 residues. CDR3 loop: CASSPSRDSPGTKYYNEQFF.

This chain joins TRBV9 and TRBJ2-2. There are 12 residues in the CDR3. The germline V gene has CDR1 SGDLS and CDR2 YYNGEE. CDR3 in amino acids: CASTENTGELFF.

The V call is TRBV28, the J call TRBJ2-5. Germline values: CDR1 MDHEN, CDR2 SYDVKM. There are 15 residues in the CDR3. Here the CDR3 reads CASSFFGENQETQYF.

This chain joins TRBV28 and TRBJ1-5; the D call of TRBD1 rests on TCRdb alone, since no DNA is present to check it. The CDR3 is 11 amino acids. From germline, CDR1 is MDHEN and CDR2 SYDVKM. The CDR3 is CGAGGSQPQHF. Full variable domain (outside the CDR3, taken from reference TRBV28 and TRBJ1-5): DVKVTQSSRYLVKRTGEKVFLECVQDMDHENMFWYRQDPGLGLRLIYFSYDVKMKEKGDIPEGYSVSREKKERFSLILESASTNQTSMYLCGAGGSQPQHFGDGTRLSIL.

The CDR3: CASSPHPDRSSYNEQFF. The chain carries TRBV28 and TRBJ2-1. Germline CDR1 and CDR2: MDHEN and SYDVKM. The CDR3 is made up of 17 amino acids.

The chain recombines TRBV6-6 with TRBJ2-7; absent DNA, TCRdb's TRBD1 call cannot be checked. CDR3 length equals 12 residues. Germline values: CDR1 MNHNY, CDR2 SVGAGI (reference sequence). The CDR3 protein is CASSSDSYEQYF.

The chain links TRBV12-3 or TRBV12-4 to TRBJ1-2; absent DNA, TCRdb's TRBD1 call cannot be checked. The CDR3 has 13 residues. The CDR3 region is CASSVGTGYGYTF.

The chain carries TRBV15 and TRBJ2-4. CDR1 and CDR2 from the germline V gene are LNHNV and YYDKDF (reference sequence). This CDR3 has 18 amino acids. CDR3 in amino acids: CATSTTVVAPGDKNIQYF.

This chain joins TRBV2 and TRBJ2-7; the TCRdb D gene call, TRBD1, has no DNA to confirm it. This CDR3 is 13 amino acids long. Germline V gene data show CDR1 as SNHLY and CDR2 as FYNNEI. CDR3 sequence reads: CASGGPDYYEQYF. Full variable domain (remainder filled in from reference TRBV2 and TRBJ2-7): EPEVTQTPSHQVTQMGQEVILRCVPISNHLYFYWYRQILGQKVEFLVSFYNNEISEKSEIFDDQFSVERPDGSNFTLKIRSTKLEDSAMYFCASGGPDYYEQYFGPGTRLTVT.

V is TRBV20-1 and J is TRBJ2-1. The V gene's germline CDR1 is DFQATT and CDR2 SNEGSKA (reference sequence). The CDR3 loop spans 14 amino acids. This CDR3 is CSARDLSGYNEQFF.

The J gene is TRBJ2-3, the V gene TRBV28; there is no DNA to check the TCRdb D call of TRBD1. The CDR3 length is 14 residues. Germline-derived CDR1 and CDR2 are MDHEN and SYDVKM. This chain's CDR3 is CASSSGETTDTQYF.

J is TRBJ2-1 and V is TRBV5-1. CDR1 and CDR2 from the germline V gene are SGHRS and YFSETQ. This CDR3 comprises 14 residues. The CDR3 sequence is CASSLETDYNEQFF.

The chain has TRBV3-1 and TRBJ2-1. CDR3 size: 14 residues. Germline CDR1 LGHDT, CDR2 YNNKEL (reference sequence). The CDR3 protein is CASSQVLAGGEQFF.

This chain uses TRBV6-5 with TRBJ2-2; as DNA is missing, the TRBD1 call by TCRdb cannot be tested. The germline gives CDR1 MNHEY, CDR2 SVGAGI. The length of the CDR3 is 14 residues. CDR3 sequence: CASSYSQGTGELFF.

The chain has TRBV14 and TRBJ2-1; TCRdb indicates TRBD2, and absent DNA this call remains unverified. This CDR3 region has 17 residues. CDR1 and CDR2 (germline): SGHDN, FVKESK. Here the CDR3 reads CASSQDRLAGGYNEQFF.

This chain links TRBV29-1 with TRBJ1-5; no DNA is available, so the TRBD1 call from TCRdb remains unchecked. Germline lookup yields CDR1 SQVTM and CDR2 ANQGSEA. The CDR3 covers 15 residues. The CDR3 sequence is CTPFKGVVGNQPQHF. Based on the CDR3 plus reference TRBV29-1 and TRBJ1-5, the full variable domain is SAVISQKPSRDICQRGTSLTIQCQVDSQVTMMFWYRQQPGQSLTLIATANQGSEATYESGFVIDKFPISRPNLTFSTLTVSNMSPEDSSIYLCTPFKGVVGNQPQHFGDGTRLSIL.

The chain's CDR3 is CASSRWPAIEQFF. The chain links TRBV2 to TRBJ2-1. Per the germline V gene, CDR1 is SNHLY and CDR2 is FYNNEI. The CDR3 extends over 13 amino acids.

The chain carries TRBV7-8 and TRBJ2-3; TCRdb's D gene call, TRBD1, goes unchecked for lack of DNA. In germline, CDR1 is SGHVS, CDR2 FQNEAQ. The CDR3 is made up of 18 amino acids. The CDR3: CASSLSPGGGRGTDTQYF.

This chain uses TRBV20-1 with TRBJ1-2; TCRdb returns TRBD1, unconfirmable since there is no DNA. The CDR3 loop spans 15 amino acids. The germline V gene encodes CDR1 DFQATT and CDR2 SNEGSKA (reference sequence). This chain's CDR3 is CSATWSTDRNYGYTF.

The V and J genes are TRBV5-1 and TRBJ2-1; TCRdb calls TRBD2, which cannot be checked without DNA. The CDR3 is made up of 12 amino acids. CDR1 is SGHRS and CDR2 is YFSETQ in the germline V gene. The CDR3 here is CASSIAGAEQFF.

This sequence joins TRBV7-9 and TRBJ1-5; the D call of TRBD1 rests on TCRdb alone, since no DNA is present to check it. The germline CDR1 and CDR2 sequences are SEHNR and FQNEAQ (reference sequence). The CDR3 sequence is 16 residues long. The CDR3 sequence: CASSSSGTVSNQPQHF.

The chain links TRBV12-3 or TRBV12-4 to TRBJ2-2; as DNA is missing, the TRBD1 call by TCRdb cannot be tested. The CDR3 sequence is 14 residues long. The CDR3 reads CASSFTGVTGELFF.

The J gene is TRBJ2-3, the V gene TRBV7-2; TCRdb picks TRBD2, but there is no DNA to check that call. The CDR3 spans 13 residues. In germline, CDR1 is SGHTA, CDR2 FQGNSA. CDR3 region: CASERSGGNGQYF.